This T cell receptor beta chain was recorded in a study of cytomegalovirus exposure and HLA in healthy donors. Study background: According to later analysis, the same platform produced the 110 or so validation and approximately 700 first-cohort repertoires. Study-wide findings and caveats: Investigators reported 150 to 200 TCR beta chains as tied to cytomegalovirus.

Details on this clone: As yet, its antigen is unknown.

Assay: immunoSEQ multiplex PCR; the TCRdb copy retains only in-frame clones and omits some. The sample contains 170,000 or so clones, 85% of which appear only once. V gave up 2 bases and J gave up 3 bases; unmatched junction bases: 6. The CDR3 loop spans 16 amino acids. Germline lookup yields CDR1 GTSNPN and CDR2 SVGIG (reference sequence). The chain has TRBV30 and TRBJ2-1; 11 nucleotides align to TRBD2. The source material was PBMCs. The receptor's source is a man younger than 30 in good health and CMV-seropositive. The CDR3 DNA is TGTGCCTGGAGTTCCGGGACTAGCGGCTACTACAATGAGCAGTTCTTC. Translation: CAWSSGTSGYYNEQFF.